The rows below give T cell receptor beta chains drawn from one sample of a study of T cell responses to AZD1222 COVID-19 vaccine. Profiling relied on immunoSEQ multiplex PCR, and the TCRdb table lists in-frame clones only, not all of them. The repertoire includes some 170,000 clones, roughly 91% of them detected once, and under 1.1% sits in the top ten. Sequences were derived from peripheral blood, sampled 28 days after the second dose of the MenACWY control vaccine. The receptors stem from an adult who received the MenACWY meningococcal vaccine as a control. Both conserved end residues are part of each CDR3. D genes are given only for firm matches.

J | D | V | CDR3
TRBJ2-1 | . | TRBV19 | CASSILGNEQFF
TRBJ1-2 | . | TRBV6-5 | CASEDSHLYGYTF
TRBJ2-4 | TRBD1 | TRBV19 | CASSIGTGGPKNIQYF
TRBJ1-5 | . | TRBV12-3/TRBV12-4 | CASSAGITQPQHF
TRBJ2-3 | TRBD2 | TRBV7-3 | CASSSITSGGTPGTQYF
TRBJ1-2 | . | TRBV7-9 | CASSPEGMSGSGYTF
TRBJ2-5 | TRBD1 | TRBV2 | CASSEDRGLLETQYF
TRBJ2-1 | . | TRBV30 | CAWRKTSSNEQFF
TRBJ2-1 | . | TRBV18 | CASSPEGWGSLYNEQFF
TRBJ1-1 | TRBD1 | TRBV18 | CASSPFGDRGDEAFF
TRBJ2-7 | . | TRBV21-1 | CASSKSGGQTDYEQYF
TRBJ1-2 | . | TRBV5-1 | CASSLDPGANGYTF
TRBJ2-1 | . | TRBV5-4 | CASGPGGYNEQFF
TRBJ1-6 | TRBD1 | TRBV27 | CASRPNRGANSPLHF
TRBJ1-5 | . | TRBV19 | CASSLANSNQPQHF
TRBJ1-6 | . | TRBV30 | CAWSGQSNSPLHF
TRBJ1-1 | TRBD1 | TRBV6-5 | CASRPGQVNTEAFF
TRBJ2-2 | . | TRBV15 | CATSRAGNTGELFF
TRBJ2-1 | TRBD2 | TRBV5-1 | CASSWTSGGTNSYNEQFF
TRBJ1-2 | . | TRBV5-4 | CASSLAASPYGYTF
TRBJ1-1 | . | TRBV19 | CASIGSDRMNTEAFF
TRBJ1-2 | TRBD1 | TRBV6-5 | CASSYRGGNYGYTF
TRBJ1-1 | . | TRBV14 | CASSQPGSTEAFF
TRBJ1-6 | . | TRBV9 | CASSARNSPLHF
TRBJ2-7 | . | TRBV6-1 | CASSEGPLSSYEQYF
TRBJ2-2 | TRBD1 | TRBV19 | CASRGGDRVAGELFF
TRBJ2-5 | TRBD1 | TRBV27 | CASSSGTGGQETQYF
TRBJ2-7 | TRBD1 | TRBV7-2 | CASSPPAYRGPYEQYF
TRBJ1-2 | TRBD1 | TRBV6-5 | CASSTSGGEGYGYTF
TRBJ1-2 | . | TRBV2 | CASSGTSLAWGYTF
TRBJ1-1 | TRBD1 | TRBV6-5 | CASRDRDTEAFF
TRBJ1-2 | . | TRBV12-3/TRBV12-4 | CASSAVLYGYTF
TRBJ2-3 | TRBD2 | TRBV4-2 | CASSPRGGSGGTDTQYF
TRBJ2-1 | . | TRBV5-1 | CASSTTGPNNEQFF
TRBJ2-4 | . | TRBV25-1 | CASSEAGGIAKNIQYF
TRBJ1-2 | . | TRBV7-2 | CASSERVGSAYGYTF
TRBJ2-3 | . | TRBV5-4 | CASSRDGLPTQYF